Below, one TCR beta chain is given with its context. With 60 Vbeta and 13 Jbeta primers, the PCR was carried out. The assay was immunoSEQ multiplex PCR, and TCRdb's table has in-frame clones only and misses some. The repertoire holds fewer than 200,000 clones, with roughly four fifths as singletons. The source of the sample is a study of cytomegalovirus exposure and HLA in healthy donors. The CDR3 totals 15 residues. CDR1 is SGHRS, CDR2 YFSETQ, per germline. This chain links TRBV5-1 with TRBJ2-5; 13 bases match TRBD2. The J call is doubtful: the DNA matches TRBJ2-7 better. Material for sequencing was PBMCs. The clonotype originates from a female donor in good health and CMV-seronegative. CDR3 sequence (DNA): TGCGCCAGCAGCGCCCCACTAGCGGGAGGGTACGAGCAGTACTTC. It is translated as CASSAPLAGGYEQYF.